Shown below are 30 T cell receptor beta chains from a single sample sequenced in a study of tumor-infiltrating lymphocytes in oesophageal squamous cell carcinoma. TCRdb independently ran MiXCR on the PCR reads; one entry per CDR3 protein. The data contain 8,500 to 9,000 distinct CDR3 sequences, 55% to 80% of them seen just once; the ten biggest clones take up roughly a third. Sequencing was performed on esophageal tumor tissue. The receptors shown here come from a female donor with esophageal squamous cell carcinoma.

This clonotype is labeled as medium-sized (0.01 to 0.1%). The chain has TRBV7-2 and TRBJ2-1; 7 positions match TRBD1. This CDR3 is built from 15 residues. V lost 2 bases and J lost 8; bases outside the gene matches: 9. Germline CDR1 reads SGHTA; CDR2 reads FQGNSA. CDR3 bases: TGTGCCAGCAGCTTAAGGACAGGCCGTAACGATGAGCAGTTCTTC. Protein sequence: CASSLRTGRNDEQFF.

The chain couples TRBV7-2 to TRBJ1-1; no clear D. Germline V CDR1 and CDR2: SGHTA, FQGNSA. The CDR3 is 13 residues long. Deletions cut 0 bases from V and 3 bases from J, with 5 bases between. In DNA, the CDR3 is TGTGCCAGCAGCTTAGCGTCGGACACTGAAGCTTTCTTT. Residues: CASSLASDTEAFF.

The gene calls are TRBV10-2 and TRBJ2-5; D remains unclear. The J call may be incorrect, as the DNA end agrees better with TRBJ2-1. CDR1 and CDR2 (germline): WSHSY, SAAADI. The CDR3 loop spans 15 amino acids. CDR3 nucleotides: TGCGCCAGCAGTGAGGGCAGTCCTGCCTACAATGAGCAGTTCTTC. It translates to CASSEGSPAYNEQFF.

The rearrangement uses TRBV11-1 and TRBJ1-1; 9 bases are shared with TRBD1. Trimming cost V 5 bases and J 11 bases; bases outside gene matches: 12. Germline assignment: CDR1 SGHAT and CDR2 FQDESV (reference sequence). CDR3 length equals 14 residues. Here the CDR3 reads CASSPEGTGSDAFF. The CDR3 DNA reads TGTGCCAGCAGCCCTGAAGGGACAGGGTCCGACGCTTTCTTT.

The V and J genes are TRBV7-2 and TRBJ1-5; D not resolved. V lost 4 bases and J lost 3, with 10 bases in between. This CDR3 has 14 amino acids. Germline V lookup: CDR1 SGHTA, CDR2 FQGNSA. CDR3 in DNA: TGTGCCAGCAGCTCCTCGAATAACAATCAGCCCCAGCATTTT. It translates to CASSSSNNNQPQHF.

The rearrangement uses TRBV7-9 and TRBJ1-5, with D maybe TRBD1 (5 bases). The V end lost 8 bases, the J end lost 7 bases, and 18 bases lay between the germline ends. CDR1 SEHNR and CDR2 FQNEAQ come from the germline V gene (reference sequence). CDR3 length equals 14 residues. The DNA of the CDR3 is TGTGCCAGCGGATCCGGTTTTGGGGACCAGCCCCAGCATTTT. Translating it yields CASGSGFGDQPQHF.

The chain employs TRBV7-9 and TRBJ2-4; TRBD1 matches 11 bases. Judging by the DNA end, TRBJ2-5 fits better; the J call may be wrong. The CDR3 spans 15 residues. CDR1 is SEHNR and CDR2 is FQNEAQ in the germline V gene (reference sequence). The CDR3 coding sequence is TGTGCCAGCAACTTGGGGGACAGGGGGCAAGAGACCCAGTACTTC. This translates into CASNLGDRGQETQYF.

This clonotype was counted between two and nine times. This chain connects TRBV12-3 or TRBV12-4 to TRBJ2-3; D unresolved. V was pared by 8 bases and J by 6 bases, with 6 bases between. This CDR3 has 10 residues. Written as DNA, the CDR3 is TGTGCCAGCTCAAGGGATACGCAGTATTTT. Translation gives CASSRDTQYF.

This clonotype was detected a few times. This rearrangement joins TRBV7-2 to TRBJ2-5, with D tentatively TRBD1 (5 bases). The end of the DNA fits TRBJ2-7 better, so the J call may be wrong. This CDR3 spans 14 amino acids. Germline V gives CDR1 SGHTA, CDR2 FQGNSA. The CDR3 coding sequence is TGTGCCAGCAGCCCCAGCCAGGGATTCTACGAGCAGTACTTC. The encoded protein is CASSPSQGFYEQYF.

This sequence joins TRBV7-6 and TRBJ2-5; the D is unclear. This CDR3 has 13 residues. Germline lookup yields CDR1 SGHVS and CDR2 FNYEAQ. V dropped 2 bases and J dropped 5 bases, with 9 bases sitting between them. CDR3: CASSLFGVETQYF. The CDR3 bases are TGTGCCAGCAGCTTATTTGGAGTGGAGACCCAGTACTTC. Full variable domain (missing parts from reference TRBV7-6 and TRBJ2-5): GAGVSQSPRYKVTKRGQDVALRCDPISGHVSLYWYRQALGQGPEFLTYFNYEAQQDKSGLPNDRFSAERPEGSISTLTIQRTEQRDSAMYRCASSLFGVETQYFGPGTRLLVL.

The gene calls are TRBV27 and TRBJ2-7; D may be TRBD1 or TRBD2 (5 bases each). Germline lookup yields CDR1 MNHEY and CDR2 SMNVEV (reference sequence). V was pared by 8 bases and J by 5 bases, with 16 bases between. The CDR3 totals 13 residues. Here the CDR3 DNA reads TGTGCCAGCCGGGGAGCAGGGAGAAACGAGCAGTACTTC. It yields the protein CASRGAGRNEQYF.

The chain employs TRBV5-6 and TRBJ2-3; possible D gene TRBD1, 6 bases. This CDR3 spans 19 amino acids. Per the germline V gene, CDR1 is SGHDT and CDR2 is YYEEEE. Trimming pared 0 bases from V and 0 bases from J, leaving 20 bases between. The CDR3 loop reads CASSLGQQGYQSSTDTQYF. CDR3 bases: TGTGCCAGCAGCTTGGGTCAACAGGGTTACCAATCTAGCACAGATACGCAGTATTTT.

This clonotype was recorded a few times. The V and J genes are TRBV7-2 and TRBJ2-7; TRBD2 might be the D (6 bases). Judging by the DNA end, TRBJ2-1 fits better; the J call may be wrong. This CDR3 comprises 14 residues. The germline CDR1 and CDR2 sequences are SGHTA and FQGNSA. For the CDR3, the DNA is TGTGCCAGCAGCATTGGACTACATAACAATGAGCAGTTCTTC. This encodes CASSIGLHNNEQFF.

The V call is TRBV7-2, the J call TRBJ1-2; D is ambiguous. This CDR3 is 13 amino acids long. Germline CDR1 and CDR2: SGHTA and FQGNSA. Trimming pared 6 bases from V and 4 bases from J, leaving 12 bases between. CDR3 loop: CASSPDGFYGYTF. In DNA form, the CDR3 reads TGTGCCAGCAGTCCCGACGGATTCTATGGCTACACCTTC.

To note about this clonotype: Sequence at one end of the junction differs from germline and may be a read error. The rearrangement uses TRBV7-2 and TRBJ2-7, with D possibly TRBD2 on 6 matching bases. The CDR3 extends over 14 amino acids. Germline assignment: CDR1 SGHTA and CDR2 FQGNSA. Here the CDR3 reads CASSLGGGTYEQYF. CDR3 coding DNA: TGTGCCAGCAGCTTAGGGGGAGGTACCTACGAGCAGTACTTT.

For this clonotype: An end of the junction differs from the germline gene, which may be a read error. V is TRBV6-1 and J is TRBJ1-6; 7 bases line up with TRBD1. The CDR3 sequence is 14 residues long. In germline, CDR1 is MNHNS, CDR2 SASEGT. DNA of the CDR3: TGTGCCAGCAGGTACAGACAGGGCTCCTACGAGCAGTACTTT. Translation gives CASRYRQGSYEQYF.

The rearrangement uses TRBV19 and TRBJ1-1; D perhaps matches TRBD1 (5 bases). CDR3 length: 14 amino acids. Germline values: CDR1 LNHDA, CDR2 SQIVND (reference sequence). V was cut by 11 bases and J by 1 base, with 17 bases left in between. The DNA for the CDR3 is TGTGCCGCAGGCCCACAGGACACGAACACTGAAGCTTTCTTT. It is translated as CAAGPQDTNTEAFF.

In regard to this clonotype: One junction end does not reproduce the germline sequence, and a read error may be involved. This chain joins TRBV5-3 and TRBJ2-1, with TRBD2 matching 11 bases. TRBV5-3 is flagged as an ORF with uncertain function. CDR3 length: 17 residues. The CDR3 coding sequence is TGTGCCAGCAGCTTGTGGGCTAGCGGGAGGTTCGACAATGAGCAGTTCTTC. Its translation: CASSLWASGRFDNEQFF.

This clonotype was seen more than once but under ten times. V gene TRBV6-1 combines with J gene TRBJ2-1, with 9 bases aligning to TRBD1. The V and J ends lost 6 bases and 4 bases, in that order; junction bases with no gene match: 7. Germline loops: CDR1 MNHNS, CDR2 SASEGT. The CDR3 consists of 15 residues. The CDR3 nucleotides are TGTGCCAGCAGGCCGGGACAGGGCCCTTACAATGAGCAGTTCTTC. Translation: CASRPGQGPYNEQFF.

This clonotype was seen a single time. This sequence joins TRBV28 and TRBJ2-6; 12 bases are shared with TRBD1. The DNA end is a closer match to TRBJ2-7, so the J assignment may be wrong. CDR1 is MDHEN, CDR2 SYDVKM, per germline. The CDR3 is 15 residues long. CDR3 sequence reads: CASSFRDRGPREQYF. CDR3 sequence (DNA): TGTGCCAGCAGTTTTAGGGACAGGGGGCCGCGGGAGCAGTACTTC.

By sample share, this clonotype is medium-sized. This chain connects TRBV10-3 to TRBJ1-2; no definite D call. V lost 8 bases to trimming and J lost 8 bases, with 18 bases between them. The germline CDR1 and CDR2 sequences are ENHRY and SYGVKD. The CDR3 spans 13 residues. CDR3 in amino acids: CAIRSGDAIGYTF. CDR3 DNA sequence: TGTGCCATCCGGAGCGGTGATGCTATAGGCTACACCTTC.

This chain uses TRBV7-8 with TRBJ2-5; 7 nucleotides agree with TRBD1. This CDR3 has 14 residues. Germline V CDR1 and CDR2: SGHVS, FQNEAQ. V was pared by 5 bases and J by 4 bases, with 7 bases of the junction left unmatched. CDR3 residues: CASSRTGAGETQYF. The CDR3 nucleotides are TGTGCCAGCAGCCGAACAGGGGCAGGAGAGACCCAGTACTTC.

There are a few counts of this clonotype. The J gene is TRBJ2-5, the V gene TRBV7-8; TRBD1 is a possible D gene (5 bases). The closer fit of TRBJ2-1 to the DNA end suggests the J call may be wrong. This CDR3 has 15 residues. Per the germline V gene, CDR1 is SGHVS and CDR2 is FQNEAQ. This CDR3 reads CASSLMGPSYNEQFF. The CDR3 DNA reads as TGTGCCAGCAGCTTAATGGGGCCGTCCTACAATGAGCAGTTCTTC.

The chain has TRBV15 and TRBJ2-3; TRBD2 matches 12 bases. The J call may be in error: the DNA end matches TRBJ2-5 better. Germline V gene data show CDR1 as LNHNV and CDR2 as YYDKDF (reference sequence). This CDR3 spans 13 amino acids. In nucleotides, the CDR3 is TGTGCCACCTCGGGACTAGCGGGAGAGACCCAGTACTTC. As protein: CATSGLAGETQYF.

V and J are TRBV12-5 and TRBJ2-5; D is possibly TRBD1 or TRBD2 (5 bases each). The DNA matches TRBJ2-1 better at its end, which makes the J call doubtful. The CDR3 is made up of 14 amino acids. Germline CDR1 reads LGHNT; CDR2 reads FRNRAP. The chain's CDR3 is CASGLPGLYNEQFF. CDR3 nucleotide sequence: TGTGCTAGTGGTTTGCCGGGGCTCTACAATGAGCAGTTCTTC.

V gene TRBV6-1 combines with J gene TRBJ2-5; the match to TRBD2 covers 8 bases. Germline values: CDR1 MNHNS, CDR2 SASEGT. The CDR3 runs 16 residues. V lost 5 bases to trimming and J lost 3 bases; unmatched junction nucleotides: 11. CDR3 coding DNA: TGTGCCAGCAGTAGACGGGAGGGCTCGGGGGAAGAGACCCAGTACTTC. Residues: CASSRREGSGEETQYF.

The chain is built from TRBV6-7 and TRBJ2-3; 7 bases are shared with TRBD2. TRBV6-7 is noted as an ORF with a role that remains uncertain. The length of the CDR3 is 16 residues. With V trimmed by 2 bases and J by 4 bases, 9 bases remained unmatched. Written as DNA, the CDR3 is TGTGCCAGCAGTTACGCCGGGGGAGGGCCTTCAGATACGCAGTATTTT. Its protein product is CASSYAGGGPSDTQYF.

This clonotype was seen only once. The chain has TRBV12-3 or TRBV12-4 and TRBJ2-1, with 11 bases fitting TRBD1. The CDR3 covers 20 residues. The V gene end was trimmed by 3 bases and the J gene end by 5 bases; junction bases not matched to a gene: 18. CDR3 sequence reads: CASSFFLDTGTGGTHNEQFF. DNA for the CDR3: TGTGCCAGCAGTTTTTTCCTGGACACTGGGACAGGGGGGACTCACAATGAGCAGTTCTTC.

The CDR3 nucleotides read TGTGCCAGCAGCTTAACCCTCTCCTACAATGAGCAGTTCTTC. Amino acid sequence: CASSLTLSYNEQFF. The rearrangement joins TRBV7-3 to TRBJ2-1, with D unclear. Trimming pared 0 bases from V and 0 bases from J, leaving 3 bases between. The germline gives CDR1 SGHTA, CDR2 FQGTGA. This CDR3 comprises 14 residues.

This clonotype was counted a few times. The chain employs TRBV7-2 and TRBJ2-6, with D perhaps matching TRBD1 (6 bases). Trimming left V 5 bases short and J 1 base short, with 12 bases between. Germline V lookup: CDR1 SGHTA, CDR2 FQGNSA. The length of the CDR3 is 16 residues. The CDR3 DNA follows: TGTGCCAGCAGCCACGACAGGAGGTCTGGGGCCAACGTCCTGACTTTC. Amino acid sequence: CASSHDRRSGANVLTF.